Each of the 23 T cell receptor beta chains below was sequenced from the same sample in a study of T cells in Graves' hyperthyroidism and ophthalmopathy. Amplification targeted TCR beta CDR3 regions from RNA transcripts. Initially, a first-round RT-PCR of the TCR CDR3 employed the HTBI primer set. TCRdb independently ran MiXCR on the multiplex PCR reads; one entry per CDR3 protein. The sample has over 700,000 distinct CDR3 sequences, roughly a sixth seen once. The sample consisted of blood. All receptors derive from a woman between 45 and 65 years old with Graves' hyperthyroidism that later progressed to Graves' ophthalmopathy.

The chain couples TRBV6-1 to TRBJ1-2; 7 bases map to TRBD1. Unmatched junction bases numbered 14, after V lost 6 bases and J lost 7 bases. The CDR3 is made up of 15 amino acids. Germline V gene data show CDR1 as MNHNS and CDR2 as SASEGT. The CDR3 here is CASRQGQVSSVGYTF. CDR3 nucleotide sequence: TGTGCCAGCAGGCAAGGACAGGTCTCCTCGGTTGGCTACACCTTC.

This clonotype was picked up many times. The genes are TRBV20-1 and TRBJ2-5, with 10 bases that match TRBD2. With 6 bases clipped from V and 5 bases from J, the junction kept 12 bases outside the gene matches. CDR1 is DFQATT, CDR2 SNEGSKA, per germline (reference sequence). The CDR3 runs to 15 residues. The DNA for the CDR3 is TGCAGTGCCAGACCTACTAGCGGGGCCCGGGAGACCCAGTACTTC. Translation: CSARPTSGARETQYF.

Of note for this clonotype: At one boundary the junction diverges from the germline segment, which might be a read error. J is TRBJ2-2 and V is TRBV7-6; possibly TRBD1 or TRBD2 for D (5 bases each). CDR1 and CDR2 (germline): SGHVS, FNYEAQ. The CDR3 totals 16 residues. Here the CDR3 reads CASSPSPGLNTGELFF. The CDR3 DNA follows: TGTGCTAGCAGCCCCAGCCCGGGGCTGAACACCGGGGAGCTGTTTTTT. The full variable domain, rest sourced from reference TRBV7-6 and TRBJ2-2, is GAGVSQSPRYKVTKRGQDVALRCDPISGHVSLYWYRQALGQGPEFLTYFNYEAQQDKSGLPNDRFSAERPEGSISTLTIQRTEQRDSAMYRCASSPSPGLNTGELFFGEGSRLTVL.

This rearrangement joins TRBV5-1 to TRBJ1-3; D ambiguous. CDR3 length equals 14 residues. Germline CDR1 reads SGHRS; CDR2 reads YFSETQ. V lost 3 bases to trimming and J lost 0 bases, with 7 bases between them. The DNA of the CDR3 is TGCGCCAGCAGCTCCGACAACTCTGGAAACACCATATATTTT. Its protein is CASSSDNSGNTIYF.

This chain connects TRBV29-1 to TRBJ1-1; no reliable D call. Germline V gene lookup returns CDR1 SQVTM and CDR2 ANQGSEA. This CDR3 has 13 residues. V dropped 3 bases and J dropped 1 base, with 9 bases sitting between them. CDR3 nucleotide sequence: TGCAGCGTTGACTCCTTAGGGAACACTGAAGCTTTCTTT. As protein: CSVDSLGNTEAFF. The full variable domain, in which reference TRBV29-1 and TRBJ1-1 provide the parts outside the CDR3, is SAVISQKPSRDICQRGTSLTIQCQVDSQVTMMFWYRQQPGQSLTLIATANQGSEATYESGFVIDKFPISRPNLTFSTLTVSNMSPEDSSIYLCSVDSLGNTEAFFGQGTRLTVV.

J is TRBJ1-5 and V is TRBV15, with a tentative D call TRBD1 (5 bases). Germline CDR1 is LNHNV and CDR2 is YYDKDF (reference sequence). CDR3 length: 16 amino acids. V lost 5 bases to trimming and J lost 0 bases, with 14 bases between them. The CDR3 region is CATSRGVQNSNQPQHF. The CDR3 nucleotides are TGTGCCACCAGCCGAGGGGTACAGAATAGCAATCAGCCCCAGCATTTT. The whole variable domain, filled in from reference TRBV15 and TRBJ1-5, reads DAMVIQNPRYQVTQFGKPVTLSCSQTLNHNVMYWYQQKSSQAPKLLFHYYDKDFNNEADTPDNFQSRRPNTSFCFLDIRSPGLGDTAMYLCATSRGVQNSNQPQHFGDGTRLSIL.

CDR3 protein: CASSPGGPDEKLFF. For the CDR3, the DNA is TGCGCCAGCAGCCCGGGAGGGCCGGATGAAAAACTGTTTTTT. The rearrangement joins TRBV5-1 to TRBJ1-4; D unclear. V was pared by 4 bases and J by 6 bases, with 13 bases between. The CDR3 is 14 residues long. Per the germline V gene, CDR1 is SGHRS and CDR2 is YFSETQ. The full variable domain, rest sourced from reference TRBV5-1 and TRBJ1-4, is KAGVTQTPRYLIKTRGQQVTLSCSPISGHRSVSWYQQTPGQGLQFLFEYFSETQRNKGNFPGRFSGRQFSNSRSEMNVSTLELGDSALYLCASSPGGPDEKLFFGSGTQLSVL.

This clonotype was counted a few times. The chain's CDR3 is CASSESWTGGTEAFF. The DNA of the CDR3 is TGCGCCAGCAGTGAGTCCTGGACAGGGGGCACTGAAGCTTTCTTT. The rearrangement uses TRBV10-1 and TRBJ1-1, with 10 bases fitting TRBD1. The CDR3 sequence is 15 residues long. Germline assignment: CDR1 WNHNN and CDR2 SYGVQD (reference sequence). J was trimmed by 4 bases and V by 0 bases; bases with no gene match: 2.

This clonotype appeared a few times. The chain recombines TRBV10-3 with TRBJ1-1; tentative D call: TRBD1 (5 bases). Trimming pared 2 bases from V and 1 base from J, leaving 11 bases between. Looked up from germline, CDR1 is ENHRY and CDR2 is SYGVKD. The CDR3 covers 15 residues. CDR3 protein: CAISEIVGPNTEAFF. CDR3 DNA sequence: TGTGCCATCAGTGAGATTGTGGGACCGAACACTGAAGCTTTCTTT.

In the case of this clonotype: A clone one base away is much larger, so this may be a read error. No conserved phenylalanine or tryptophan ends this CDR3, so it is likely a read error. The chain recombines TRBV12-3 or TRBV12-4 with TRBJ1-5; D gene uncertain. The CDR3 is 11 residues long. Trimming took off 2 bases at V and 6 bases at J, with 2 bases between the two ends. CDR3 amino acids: CASSLSQPQHL. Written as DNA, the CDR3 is TGTGCCAGCAGTTTAAGTCAGCCCCAGCATCTT.

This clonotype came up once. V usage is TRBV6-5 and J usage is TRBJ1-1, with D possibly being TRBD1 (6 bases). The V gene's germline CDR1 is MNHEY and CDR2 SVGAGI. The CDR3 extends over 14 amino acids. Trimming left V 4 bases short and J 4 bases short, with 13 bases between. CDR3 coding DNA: TGTGCCAGCAGTTCCCGGGGGGCCTCCACTGAAGCTTTCTTT. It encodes CASSSRGASTEAFF.

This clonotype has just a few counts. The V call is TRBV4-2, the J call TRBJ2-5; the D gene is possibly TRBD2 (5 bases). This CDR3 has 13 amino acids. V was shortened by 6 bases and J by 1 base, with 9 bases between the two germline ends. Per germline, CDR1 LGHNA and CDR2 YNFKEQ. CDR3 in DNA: TGTGCCAGCAGGGGCACTAGCCAAGAGACCCAGTACTTC. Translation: CASRGTSQETQYF.

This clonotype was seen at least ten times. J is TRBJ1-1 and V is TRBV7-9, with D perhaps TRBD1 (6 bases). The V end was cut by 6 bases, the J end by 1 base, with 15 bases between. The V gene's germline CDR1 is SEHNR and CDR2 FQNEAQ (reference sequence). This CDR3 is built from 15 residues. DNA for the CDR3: TGTGCCAGCAGGATGGGACGGGGGGCGAACACTGAAGCTTTCTTT. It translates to CASRMGRGANTEAFF.

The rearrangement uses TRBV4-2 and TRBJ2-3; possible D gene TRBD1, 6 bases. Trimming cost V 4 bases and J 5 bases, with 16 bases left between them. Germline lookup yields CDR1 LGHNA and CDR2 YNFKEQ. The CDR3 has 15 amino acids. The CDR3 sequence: CASSPQPQTGDTQYF. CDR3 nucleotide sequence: TGTGCCAGCAGCCCGCAACCACAGACAGGAGATACGCAGTATTTT.

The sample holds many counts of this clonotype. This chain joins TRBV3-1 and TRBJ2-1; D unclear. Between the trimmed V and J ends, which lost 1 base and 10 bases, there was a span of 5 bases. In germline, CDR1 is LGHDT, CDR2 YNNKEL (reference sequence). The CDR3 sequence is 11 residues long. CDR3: CASSQAIEQFF. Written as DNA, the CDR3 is TGTGCCAGCAGCCAAGCGATAGAGCAGTTCTTC.

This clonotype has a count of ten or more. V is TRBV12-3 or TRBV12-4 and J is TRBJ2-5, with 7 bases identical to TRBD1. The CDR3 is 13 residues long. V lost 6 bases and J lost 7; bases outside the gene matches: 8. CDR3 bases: TGTGCCAGCAGCTTGACAGGGCTAGGGACCCAGTACTTC. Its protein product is CASSLTGLGTQYF.

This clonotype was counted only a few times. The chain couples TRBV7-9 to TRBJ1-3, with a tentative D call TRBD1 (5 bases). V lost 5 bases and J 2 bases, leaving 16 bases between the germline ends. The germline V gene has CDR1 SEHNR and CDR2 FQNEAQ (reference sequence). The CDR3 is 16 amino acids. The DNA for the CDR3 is TGTGCCAGCAGCCTAACCGACCAGGGTACTGGAAACACCATATATTTT. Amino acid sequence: CASSLTDQGTGNTIYF.

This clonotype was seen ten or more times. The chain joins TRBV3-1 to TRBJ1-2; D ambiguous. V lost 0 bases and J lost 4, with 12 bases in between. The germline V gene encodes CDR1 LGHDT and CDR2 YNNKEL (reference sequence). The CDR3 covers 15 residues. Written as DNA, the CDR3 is TGTGCCAGCAGCCAAGACGGAGGGAGGAGCTATGGCTACACCTTC. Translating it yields CASSQDGGRSYGYTF. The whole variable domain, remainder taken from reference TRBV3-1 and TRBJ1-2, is DTAVSQTPKYLVTQMGNDKSIKCEQNLGHDTMYWYKQDSKKFLKIMFSYNNKELIINETVPNRFSPKSPDKAHLNLHINSLELGDSAVYFCASSQDGGRSYGYTFGSGTRLTVV.

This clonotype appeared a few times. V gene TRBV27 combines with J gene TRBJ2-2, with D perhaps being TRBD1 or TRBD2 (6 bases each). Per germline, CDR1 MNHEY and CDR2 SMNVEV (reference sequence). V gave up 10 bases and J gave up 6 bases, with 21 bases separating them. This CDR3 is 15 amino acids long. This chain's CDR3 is CATAGGRGPPGELFF. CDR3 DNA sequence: TGTGCCACCGCCGGGGGCAGGGGTCCTCCCGGGGAGCTGTTTTTT.

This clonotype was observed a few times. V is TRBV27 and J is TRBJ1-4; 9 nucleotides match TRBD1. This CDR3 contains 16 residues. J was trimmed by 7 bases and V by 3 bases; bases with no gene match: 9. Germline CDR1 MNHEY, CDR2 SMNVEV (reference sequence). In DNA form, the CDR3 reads TGTGCCAGCAGTTTCTGGAAGGGACAGGGAAGTGAAAAACTGTTTTTT. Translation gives CASSFWKGQGSEKLFF. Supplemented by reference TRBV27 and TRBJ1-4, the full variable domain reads EAQVTQNPRYLITVTGKKLTVTCSQNMNHEYMSWYRQDPGLGLRQIYYSMNVEVTDKGDVPEGYKVSRKEKRNFPLILESPSPNQTSLYFCASSFWKGQGSEKLFFGSGTQLSVL.

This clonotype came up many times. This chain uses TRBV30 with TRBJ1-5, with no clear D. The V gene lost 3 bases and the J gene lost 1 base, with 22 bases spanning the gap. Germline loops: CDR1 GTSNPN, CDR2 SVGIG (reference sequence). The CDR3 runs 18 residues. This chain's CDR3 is CAWSPRSWDSRSNQPQHF. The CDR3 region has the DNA TGTGCCTGGAGCCCTAGGAGTTGGGATTCGAGGAGCAATCAGCCCCAGCATTTT.

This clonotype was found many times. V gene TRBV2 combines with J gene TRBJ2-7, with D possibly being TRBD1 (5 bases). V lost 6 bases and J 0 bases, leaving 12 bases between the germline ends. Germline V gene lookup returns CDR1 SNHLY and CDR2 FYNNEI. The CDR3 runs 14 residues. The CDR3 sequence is CASRQTGASYEQYF. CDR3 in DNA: TGTGCCAGCAGGCAAACAGGCGCCTCCTACGAGCAGTACTTC. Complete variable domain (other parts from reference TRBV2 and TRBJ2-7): EPEVTQTPSHQVTQMGQEVILRCVPISNHLYFYWYRQILGQKVEFLVSFYNNEISEKSEIFDDQFSVERPDGSNFTLKIRSTKLEDSAMYFCASRQTGASYEQYFGPGTRLTVT.

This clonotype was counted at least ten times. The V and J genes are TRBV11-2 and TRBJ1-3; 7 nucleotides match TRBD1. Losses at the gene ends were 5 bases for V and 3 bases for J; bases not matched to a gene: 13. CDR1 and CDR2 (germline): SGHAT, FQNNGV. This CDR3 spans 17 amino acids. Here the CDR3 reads CASSPLERGRGGNTIYF. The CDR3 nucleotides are TGTGCCAGCAGCCCACTTGAGAGGGGGCGCGGTGGAAACACCATATATTTT.